The rows below give T cell receptor beta chains drawn from one sample of a study of cytomegalovirus exposure and HLA in healthy donors. Data came from immunoSEQ multiplex PCR; TCRdb stores just in-frame clones and leaves some out. Seen here are some 140,000 clones, approximately 85% observed once, and the top ten hold around 1.4%. The sequenced sample was PBMCs. Receptors originate from a woman aged 25 to 39 in good health and CMV-seronegative. Both conserved end residues are part of each CDR3. Fields, in order: clone size, V gene, D gene, J gene, CDR3 protein, CDR3 DNA. The D gene is left open where the match is weak. Rows may omit the clone size; those that give it use once, few, many or a size class.

clone_size: once; v_call: TRBV28; d_call: .; j_call: TRBJ2-7; cdr3_aa: CASSLVGGQGEQYF; cdr3_nt: TGTGCCAGCAGTTTAGTGGGGGGTCAAGGCGAGCAGTACTTC
clone_size: .; v_call: TRBV5-4; d_call: TRBD2; j_call: TRBJ2-7; cdr3_aa: CASSFRGAYEQYF; cdr3_nt: TGTGCCAGCAGCTTTCGGGGGGCCTACGAGCAGTACTTC
clone_size: .; v_call: TRBV7-2; d_call: TRBD1; j_call: TRBJ1-1; cdr3_aa: CASSVRQGRNTEAFF; cdr3_nt: TGTGCCAGCAGCGTAAGACAGGGAAGGAACACTGAAGCTTTCTTT
clone_size: .; v_call: TRBV6-1; d_call: .; j_call: TRBJ2-1; cdr3_aa: CASSEGQSHYNEQFF; cdr3_nt: TGTGCCAGCAGCGAAGGACAGTCCCACTACAATGAGCAGTTCTTC
clone_size: once; v_call: TRBV19; d_call: TRBD1; j_call: TRBJ1-6; cdr3_aa: CASSMVRGNSPLHF; cdr3_nt: TGTGCCAGTAGTATGGTCAGGGGGAATTCACCCCTCCACTTT
clone_size: .; v_call: TRBV15; d_call: TRBD1; j_call: TRBJ2-5; cdr3_aa: CATSRRGDRGTETQYF; cdr3_nt: TGTGCCACCAGCAGACGTGGGGACAGGGGCACAGAGACCCAGTACTTC
clone_size: .; v_call: TRBV6-6; d_call: .; j_call: TRBJ2-7; cdr3_aa: CASREGQKTFEQYF; cdr3_nt: TGTGCCAGCAGAGAAGGACAGAAAACCTTCGAGCAGTACTTC
clone_size: .; v_call: TRBV6-5; d_call: .; j_call: TRBJ2-7; cdr3_aa: CASSYMGVSYF; cdr3_nt: TGTGCCAGCAGTTATATGGGAGTCTCGTACTTC
clone_size: .; v_call: TRBV19; d_call: .; j_call: TRBJ1-6; cdr3_aa: CASTKQGTYNSPLHF; cdr3_nt: TGTGCCAGTACGAAACAGGGTACCTATAATTCACCCCTCCACTTT
clone_size: .; v_call: TRBV19; d_call: .; j_call: TRBJ1-4; cdr3_aa: CASRDKAQANEKLFF; cdr3_nt: TGTGCCAGTAGAGACAAGGCACAAGCTAATGAAAAACTGTTTTTT
clone_size: .; v_call: TRBV7-9; d_call: .; j_call: TRBJ2-3; cdr3_aa: CASSSRGAADTQYF; cdr3_nt: TGTGCCAGCAGCTCACGAGGTGCAGCGGATACGCAGTATTTT
clone_size: once; v_call: TRBV28; d_call: .; j_call: TRBJ2-7; cdr3_aa: CASSPATYEQYF; cdr3_nt: TGTGCCAGCAGTCCCGCGACCTACGAGCAGTACTTC
clone_size: .; v_call: TRBV28; d_call: .; j_call: TRBJ2-7; cdr3_aa: CASSLSRGYEQYF; cdr3_nt: TGTGCCAGCAGTTTGAGTCGGGGCTACGAGCAGTACTTC
clone_size: once; v_call: TRBV2; d_call: TRBD2; j_call: TRBJ2-1; cdr3_aa: CASSATSGGANEQFF; cdr3_nt: TGTGCCAGCAGCGCCACTAGCGGGGGGGCAAATGAGCAGTTCTTC
clone_size: .; v_call: TRBV27; d_call: TRBD1; j_call: TRBJ1-6; cdr3_aa: CASSLGQGAGNSPLHF; cdr3_nt: TGTGCCAGCAGTTTAGGCCAGGGGGCGGGTAATTCACCCCTCCACTTT
clone_size: .; v_call: TRBV6-1; d_call: .; j_call: TRBJ2-2; cdr3_aa: CASREQGPGELFF; cdr3_nt: TGTGCCAGCAGGGAACAGGGCCCCGGGGAGCTGTTTTTT
clone_size: many; v_call: TRBV5-4; d_call: TRBD1; j_call: TRBJ1-2; cdr3_aa: CASSEWRQGMDGYTF; cdr3_nt: TGTGCCAGCAGCGAATGGAGACAGGGTATGGATGGCTACACCTTC
clone_size: .; v_call: TRBV5-4; d_call: .; j_call: TRBJ2-5; cdr3_aa: CASSLGGEETQYF; cdr3_nt: TGTGCCAGCAGCTTGGGGGGGGAAGAGACCCAGTACTTC
clone_size: .; v_call: TRBV5-6; d_call: .; j_call: TRBJ2-7; cdr3_aa: CASSLDRRVVEQYF; cdr3_nt: TGTGCCAGCAGCTTGGACAGGAGGGTGGTTGAGCAGTACTTC
clone_size: few; v_call: TRBV7-9; d_call: .; j_call: TRBJ1-1; cdr3_aa: CASSLALWRGLNTEAFF; cdr3_nt: TGTGCCAGCAGCTTAGCGCTGTGGCGGGGTTTGAACACTGAAGCTTTCTTT
clone_size: .; v_call: TRBV10-1; d_call: TRBD1; j_call: TRBJ1-4; cdr3_aa: CAGRGLTTNEKLFF; cdr3_nt: TGCGCCGGCAGGGGGCTCACGACTAATGAAAAACTGTTTTTT
clone_size: few; v_call: TRBV19; d_call: .; j_call: TRBJ1-3; cdr3_aa: CASSGRGWSGNTIYF; cdr3_nt: TGTGCCAGTAGTGGGAGGGGCTGGTCTGGAAACACCATATATTTT
clone_size: .; v_call: TRBV9; d_call: TRBD2; j_call: TRBJ2-5; cdr3_aa: CASSANGLAGGGQETQYF; cdr3_nt: TGTGCCAGCAGCGCCAACGGGCTAGCGGGGGGGGGACAAGAGACCCAGTACTTC
clone_size: .; v_call: TRBV5-1; d_call: .; j_call: TRBJ1-3; cdr3_aa: CASSLDSSRGNTIYF; cdr3_nt: TGCGCCAGCAGCTTGGATAGTAGTCGGGGAAACACCATATATTTT
clone_size: .; v_call: TRBV11-2; d_call: TRBD2; j_call: TRBJ2-2; cdr3_aa: CASSLSVLAGGLRTGELFF; cdr3_nt: TGTGCCAGCAGCTTAAGTGTGCTAGCGGGGGGGCTGCGAACCGGGGAGCTGTTTTTT
clone_size: .; v_call: TRBV9; d_call: .; j_call: TRBJ1-5; cdr3_aa: CASSVAPTGDQPQHF; cdr3_nt: TGTGCCAGCAGCGTAGCCCCGACAGGCGATCAGCCCCAGCATTTT
clone_size: .; v_call: TRBV19; d_call: .; j_call: TRBJ1-1; cdr3_aa: CASSISGLNTEAFF; cdr3_nt: TGTGCCAGTAGTATTTCCGGGTTGAACACTGAAGCTTTCTTT
clone_size: once; v_call: TRBV11-2; d_call: .; j_call: TRBJ1-2; cdr3_aa: CASSLGGPIYGYTF; cdr3_nt: TGTGCCAGCAGCTTAGGGGGGCCAATCTATGGCTACACCTTC